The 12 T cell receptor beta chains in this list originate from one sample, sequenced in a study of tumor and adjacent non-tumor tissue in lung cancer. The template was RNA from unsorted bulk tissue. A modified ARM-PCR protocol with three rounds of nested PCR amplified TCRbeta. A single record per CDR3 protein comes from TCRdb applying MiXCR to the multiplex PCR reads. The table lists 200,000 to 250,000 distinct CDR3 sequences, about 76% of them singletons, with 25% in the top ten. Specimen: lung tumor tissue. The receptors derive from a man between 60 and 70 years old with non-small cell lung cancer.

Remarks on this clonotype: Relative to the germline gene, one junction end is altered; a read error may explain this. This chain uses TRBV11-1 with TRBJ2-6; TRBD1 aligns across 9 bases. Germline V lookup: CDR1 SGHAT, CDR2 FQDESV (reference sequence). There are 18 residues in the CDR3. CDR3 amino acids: CASSQRGQGYSWANVLTF. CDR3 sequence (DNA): TGTGCCAGCAGCCAGAGGGGACAGGGCTACTCTTGGGCCAACGTACTGACTTTC.

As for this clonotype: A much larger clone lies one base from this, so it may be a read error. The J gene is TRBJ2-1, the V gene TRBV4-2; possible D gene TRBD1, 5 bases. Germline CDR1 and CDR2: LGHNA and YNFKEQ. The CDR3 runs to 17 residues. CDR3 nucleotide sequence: TGTGCCAGCAGCCAAGAGTTGTACGACAGCTCCTACAATGAGAAGTTCTTC. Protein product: CASSQELYDSSYNEKFF.

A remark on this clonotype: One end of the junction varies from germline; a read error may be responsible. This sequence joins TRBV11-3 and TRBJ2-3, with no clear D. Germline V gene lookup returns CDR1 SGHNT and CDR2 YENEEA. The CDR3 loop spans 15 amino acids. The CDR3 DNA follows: TGTGACAGCAGATTAGATCCGGGCCGCACAGATACGCAGTATTTT. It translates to CDSRLDPGRTDTQYF. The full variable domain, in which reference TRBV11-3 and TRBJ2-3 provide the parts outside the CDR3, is EAGVVQSPRYKIIEKKQPVAFWCNPISGHNTLYWYLQNLGQGPELLIRYENEEAVDDSQLPKDRFSAERLKGVDSTLKIQPAELGDSAVYLCDSRLDPGRTDTQYFGPGTRLTVL.

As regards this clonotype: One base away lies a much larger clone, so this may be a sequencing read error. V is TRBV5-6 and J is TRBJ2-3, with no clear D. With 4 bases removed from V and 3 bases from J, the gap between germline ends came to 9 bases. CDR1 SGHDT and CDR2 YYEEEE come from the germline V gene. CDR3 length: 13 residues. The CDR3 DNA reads TGTGCCAGCAGCCTACATATGACAGATACGCAGTATTTT. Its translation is CASSLHMTDTQYF. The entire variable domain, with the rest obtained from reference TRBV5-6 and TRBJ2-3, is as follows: DAGVTQSPTHLIKTRGQQVTLRCSPKSGHDTVSWYQQALGQGPQFIFQYYEEEERQRGNFPDRFSGHQFPNYSSELNVNALLLGDSALYLCASSLHMTDTQYFGPGTRLTVL.

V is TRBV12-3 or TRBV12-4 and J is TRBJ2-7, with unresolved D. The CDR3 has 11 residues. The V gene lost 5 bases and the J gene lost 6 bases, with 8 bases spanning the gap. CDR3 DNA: TGTGCCAGCAGTGACCTATTCGAGCAGTACTTC. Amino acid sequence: CASSDLFEQYF.

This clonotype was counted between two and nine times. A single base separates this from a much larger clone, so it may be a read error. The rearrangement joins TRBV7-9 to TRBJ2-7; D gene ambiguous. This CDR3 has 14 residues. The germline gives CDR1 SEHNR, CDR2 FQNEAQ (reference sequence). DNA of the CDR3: TGTACCAGCAGCCCCCCGGGCCACCCCTACGAGCAGTACTTC. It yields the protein CTSSPPGHPYEQYF.

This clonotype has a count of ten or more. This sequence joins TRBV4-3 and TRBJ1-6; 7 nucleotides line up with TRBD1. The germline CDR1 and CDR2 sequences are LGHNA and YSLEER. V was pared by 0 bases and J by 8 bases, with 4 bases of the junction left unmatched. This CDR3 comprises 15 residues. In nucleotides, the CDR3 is TGCGCCAGCAGCCAAGATCAGGGGGGAGATTCACCCCTCCACTTT. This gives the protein CASSQDQGGDSPLHF.

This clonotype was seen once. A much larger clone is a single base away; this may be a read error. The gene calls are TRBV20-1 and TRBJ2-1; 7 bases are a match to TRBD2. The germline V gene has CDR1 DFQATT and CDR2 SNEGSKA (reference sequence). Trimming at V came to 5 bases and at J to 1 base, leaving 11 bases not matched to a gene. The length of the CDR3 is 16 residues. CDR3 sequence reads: CSAPVLFGRSYNEQFF. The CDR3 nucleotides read TGCAGTGCTCCCGTCTTATTCGGGAGGTCCTACAATGAGCAGTTCTTC.

In DNA, the CDR3 is TGTGCCAGCAGCCTTAACGGGGGCACCACAGATACGCAGTATTTT. Encoded protein: CASSLNGGTTDTQYF. The J gene is TRBJ2-3, the V gene TRBV11-3; the D gene could be TRBD1 or TRBD2 (6 bases each). V was trimmed by 5 bases and J by 2 bases, leaving 14 bases between them. The CDR3 length is 15 residues. The V gene's germline CDR1 is SGHNT and CDR2 YENEEA.

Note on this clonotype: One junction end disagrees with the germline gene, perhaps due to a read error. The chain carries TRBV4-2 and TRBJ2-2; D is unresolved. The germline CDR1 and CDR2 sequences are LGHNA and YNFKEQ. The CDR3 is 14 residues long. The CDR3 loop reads CTSSPLGESVELFF. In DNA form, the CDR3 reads TGTACCAGCAGCCCCCTTGGCGAGTCCGTGGAGCTGTTTTTT.

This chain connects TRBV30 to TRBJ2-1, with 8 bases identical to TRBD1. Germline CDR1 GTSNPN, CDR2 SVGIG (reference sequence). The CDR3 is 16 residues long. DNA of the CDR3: TGTGATTGGAGTGAGGGAGCAGGGGGCGCGTTCGATGAGCAGTTCTTC. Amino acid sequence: CDWSEGAGGAFDEQFF.

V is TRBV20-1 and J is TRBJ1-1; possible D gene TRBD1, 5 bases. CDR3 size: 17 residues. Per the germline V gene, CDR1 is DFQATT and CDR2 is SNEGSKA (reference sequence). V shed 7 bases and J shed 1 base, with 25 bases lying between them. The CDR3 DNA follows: TGCAGTGATAGGGACTCCGACATTGCAGCATCGAACACTGAAGCTTTCTTT. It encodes CSDRDSDIAASNTEAFF.